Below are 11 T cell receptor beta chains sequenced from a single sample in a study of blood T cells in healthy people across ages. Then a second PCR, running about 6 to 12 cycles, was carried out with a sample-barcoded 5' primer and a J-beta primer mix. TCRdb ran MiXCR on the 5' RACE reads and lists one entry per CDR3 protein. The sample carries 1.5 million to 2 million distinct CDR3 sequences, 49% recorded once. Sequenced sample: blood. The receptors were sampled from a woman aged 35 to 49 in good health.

CDR3 sequence (DNA): TGTGCCGGCAACGGGAACTCCCGGGTATACAATGAGCAGTTCTTC. Translated: CAGNGNSRVYNEQFF. This chain connects TRBV2 to TRBJ2-1, with D maybe TRBD2 (5 bases). The CDR3 is made up of 15 amino acids. Germline V CDR1 and CDR2: SNHLY, FYNNEI. The V gene lost 11 bases and the J gene lost 4 bases, with 21 bases spanning the gap. The whole variable domain, remainder taken from reference TRBV2 and TRBJ2-1, is EPEVTQTPSHQVTQMGQEVILRCVPISNHLYFYWYRQILGQKVEFLVSFYNNEISEKSEIFDDQFSVERPDGSNFTLKIRSTKLEDSAMYFCAGNGNSRVYNEQFFGPGTRLTVL.

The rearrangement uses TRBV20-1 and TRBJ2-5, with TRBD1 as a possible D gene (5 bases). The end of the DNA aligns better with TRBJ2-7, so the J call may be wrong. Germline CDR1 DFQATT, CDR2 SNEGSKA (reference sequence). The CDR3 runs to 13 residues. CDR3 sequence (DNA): TGCAGTGCTTCCAATCCCGACAGCTACGAGCAGTACTTC. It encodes CSASNPDSYEQYF.

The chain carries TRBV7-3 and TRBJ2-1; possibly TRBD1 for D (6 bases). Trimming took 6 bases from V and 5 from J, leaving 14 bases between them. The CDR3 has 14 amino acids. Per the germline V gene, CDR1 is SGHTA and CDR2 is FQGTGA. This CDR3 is CASSQSGTNNEQFF. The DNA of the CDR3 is TGTGCCAGCAGTCAATCCGGGACAAACAATGAGCAGTTCTTC.

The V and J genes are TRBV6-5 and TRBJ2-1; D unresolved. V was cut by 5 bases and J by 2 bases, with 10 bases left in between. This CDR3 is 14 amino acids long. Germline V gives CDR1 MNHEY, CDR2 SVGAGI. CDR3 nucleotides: TGTGCCAGCAGTCCATCCTGGACCTACAATGAGCAGTTCTTC. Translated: CASSPSWTYNEQFF.

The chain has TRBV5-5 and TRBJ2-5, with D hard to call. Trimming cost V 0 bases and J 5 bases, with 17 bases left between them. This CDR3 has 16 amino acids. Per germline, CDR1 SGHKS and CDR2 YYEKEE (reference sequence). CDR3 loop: CASSLALRPTEETQYF. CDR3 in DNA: TGTGCCAGCAGCTTGGCCTTACGGCCTACCGAGGAGACCCAGTACTTC.

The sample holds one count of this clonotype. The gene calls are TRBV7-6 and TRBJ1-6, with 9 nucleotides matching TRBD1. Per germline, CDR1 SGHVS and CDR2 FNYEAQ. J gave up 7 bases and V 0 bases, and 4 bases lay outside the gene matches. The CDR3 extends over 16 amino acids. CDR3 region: CASSLAVGQGNSPLHF. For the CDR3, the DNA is TGTGCCAGCAGCTTAGCGGTTGGACAGGGGAATTCACCCCTCCACTTT.

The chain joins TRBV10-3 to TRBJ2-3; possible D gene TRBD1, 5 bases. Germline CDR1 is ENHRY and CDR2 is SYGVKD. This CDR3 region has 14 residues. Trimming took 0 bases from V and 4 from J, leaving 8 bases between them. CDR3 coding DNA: TGTGCCATCAGTGAGTCCCAGGGATCAGATACGCAGTATTTT. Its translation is CAISESQGSDTQYF.

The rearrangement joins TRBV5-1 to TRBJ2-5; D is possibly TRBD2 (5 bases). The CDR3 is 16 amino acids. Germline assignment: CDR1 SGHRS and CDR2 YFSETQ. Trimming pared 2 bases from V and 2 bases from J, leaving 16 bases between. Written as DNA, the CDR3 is TGCGCCAGCAGCTTTCGGACTGGTCGCGAACAAGAGACCCAGTACTTC. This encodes CASSFRTGREQETQYF.

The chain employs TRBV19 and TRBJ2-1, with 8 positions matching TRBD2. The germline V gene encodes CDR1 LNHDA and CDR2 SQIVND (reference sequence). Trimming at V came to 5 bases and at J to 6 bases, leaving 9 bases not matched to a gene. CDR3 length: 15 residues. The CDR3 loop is CASSVRGGLVNEQFF. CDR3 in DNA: TGTGCCAGTAGTGTCCGGGGGGGATTGGTCAATGAGCAGTTCTTC.

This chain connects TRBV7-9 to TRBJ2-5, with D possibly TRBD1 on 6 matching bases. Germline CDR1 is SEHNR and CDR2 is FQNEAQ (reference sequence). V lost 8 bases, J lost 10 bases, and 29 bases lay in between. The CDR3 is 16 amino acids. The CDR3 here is CASSPNGTQKRESQYF. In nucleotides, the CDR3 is TGTGCCAGCTCCCCCAATGGGACACAAAAAAGAGAAAGCCAGTACTTC.

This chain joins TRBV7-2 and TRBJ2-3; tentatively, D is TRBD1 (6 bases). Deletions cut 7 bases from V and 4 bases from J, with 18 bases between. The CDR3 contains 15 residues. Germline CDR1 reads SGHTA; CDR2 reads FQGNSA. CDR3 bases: TGTGCCAGCAACCCAGACAGGAGCCGGGCAGATACGCAGTATTTT. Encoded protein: CASNPDRSRADTQYF.